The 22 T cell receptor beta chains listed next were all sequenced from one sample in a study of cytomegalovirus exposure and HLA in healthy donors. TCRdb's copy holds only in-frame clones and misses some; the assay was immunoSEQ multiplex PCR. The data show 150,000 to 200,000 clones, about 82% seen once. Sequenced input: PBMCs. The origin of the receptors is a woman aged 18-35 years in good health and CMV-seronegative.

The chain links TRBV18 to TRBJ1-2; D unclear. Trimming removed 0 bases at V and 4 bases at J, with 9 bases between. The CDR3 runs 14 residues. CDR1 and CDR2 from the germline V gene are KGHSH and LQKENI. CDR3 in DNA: TGTGCCAGCTCACCACCTGGGCAGATCTATGGCTACACCTTC. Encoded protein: CASSPPGQIYGYTF.

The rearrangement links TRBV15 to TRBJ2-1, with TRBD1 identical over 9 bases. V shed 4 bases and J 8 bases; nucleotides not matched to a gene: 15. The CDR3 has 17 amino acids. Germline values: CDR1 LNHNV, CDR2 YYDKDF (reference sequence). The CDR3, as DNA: TGTGCCACCAGCAACTTGGGTAGGACAGGGGTCATGGATGAGCAGTTCTTC. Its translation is CATSNLGRTGVMDEQFF.

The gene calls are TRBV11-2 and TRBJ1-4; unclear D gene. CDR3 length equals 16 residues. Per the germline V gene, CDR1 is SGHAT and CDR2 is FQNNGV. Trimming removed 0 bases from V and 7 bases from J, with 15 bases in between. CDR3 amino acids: CASSLDTALRSEKLFF. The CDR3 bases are TGTGCCAGCAGCTTAGATACGGCCTTGAGGTCTGAAAAACTGTTTTTT.

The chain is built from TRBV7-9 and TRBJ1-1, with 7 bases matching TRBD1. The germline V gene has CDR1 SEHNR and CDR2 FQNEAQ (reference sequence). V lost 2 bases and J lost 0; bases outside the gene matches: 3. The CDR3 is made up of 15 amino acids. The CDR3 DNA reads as TGTGCCAGCAGCTTACGACAGGGTCTGAACACTGAAGCTTTCTTT. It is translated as CASSLRQGLNTEAFF.

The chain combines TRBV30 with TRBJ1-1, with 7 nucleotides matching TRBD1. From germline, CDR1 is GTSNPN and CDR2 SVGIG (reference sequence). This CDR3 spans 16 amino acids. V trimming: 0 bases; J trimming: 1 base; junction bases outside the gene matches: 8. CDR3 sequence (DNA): TGTGCCTGGAGTGTACAGGGGCCGGGCCCGAACACTGAAGCTTTCTTT. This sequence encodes CAWSVQGPGPNTEAFF.

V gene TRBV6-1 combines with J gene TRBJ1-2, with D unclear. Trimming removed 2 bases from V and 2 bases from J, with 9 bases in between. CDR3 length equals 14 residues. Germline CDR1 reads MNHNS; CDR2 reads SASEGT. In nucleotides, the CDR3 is TGTGCCAGCAGTGAATGGGGAGCGAACTATGGCTACACCTTC. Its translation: CASSEWGANYGYTF.

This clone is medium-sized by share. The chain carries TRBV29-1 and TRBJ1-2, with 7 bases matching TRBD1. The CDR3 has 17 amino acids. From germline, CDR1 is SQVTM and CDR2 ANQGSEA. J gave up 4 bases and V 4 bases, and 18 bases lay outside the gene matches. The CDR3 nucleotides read TGCAGCGTTGTGTGGGGTGGGACAGCCGAGAACTTCTATGGCTACACCTTC. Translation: CSVVWGGTAENFYGYTF. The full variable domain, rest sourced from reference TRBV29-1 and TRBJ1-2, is SAVISQKPSRDICQRGTSLTIQCQVDSQVTMMFWYRQQPGQSLTLIATANQGSEATYESGFVIDKFPISRPNLTFSTLTVSNMSPEDSSIYLCSVVWGGTAENFYGYTFGSGTRLTVV.

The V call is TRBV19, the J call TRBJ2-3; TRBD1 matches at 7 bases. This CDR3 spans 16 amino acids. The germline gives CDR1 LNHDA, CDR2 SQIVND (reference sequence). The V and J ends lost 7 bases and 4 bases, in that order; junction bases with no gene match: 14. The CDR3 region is CASTPLQGVGADTQYF. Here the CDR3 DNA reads TGTGCCAGTACCCCCTTGCAGGGGGTAGGAGCAGATACGCAGTATTTT.

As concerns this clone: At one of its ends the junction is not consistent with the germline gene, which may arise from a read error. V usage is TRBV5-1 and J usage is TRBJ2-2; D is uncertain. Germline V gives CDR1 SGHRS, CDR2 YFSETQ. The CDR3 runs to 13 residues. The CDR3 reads CASSSPNSGELFF. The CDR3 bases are TGCGCCAGCAGCTCCCCCAACAGCGGGGAGCTGTTTTTT.

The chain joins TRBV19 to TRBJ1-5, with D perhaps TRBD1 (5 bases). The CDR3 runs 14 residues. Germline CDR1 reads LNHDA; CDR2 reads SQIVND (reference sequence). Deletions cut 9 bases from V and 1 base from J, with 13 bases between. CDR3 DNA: TGTGCCAGCCTCAGGGCAGGGAGCAATCAGCCCCAGCATTTT. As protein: CASLRAGSNQPQHF.

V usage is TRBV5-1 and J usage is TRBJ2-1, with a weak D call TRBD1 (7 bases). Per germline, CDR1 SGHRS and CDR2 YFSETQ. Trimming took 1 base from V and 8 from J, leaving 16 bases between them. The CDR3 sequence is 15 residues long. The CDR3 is CASSLIFQGGDEQFF. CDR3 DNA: TGCGCCAGCAGCTTGATCTTTCAGGGGGGCGATGAGCAGTTCTTC.

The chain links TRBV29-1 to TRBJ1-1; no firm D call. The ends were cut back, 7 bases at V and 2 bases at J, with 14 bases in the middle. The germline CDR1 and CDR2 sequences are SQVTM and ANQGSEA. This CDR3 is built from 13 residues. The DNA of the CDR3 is TGCAGCGCATTTCAGTCCCTTAACACTGAAGCTTTCTTT. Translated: CSAFQSLNTEAFF.

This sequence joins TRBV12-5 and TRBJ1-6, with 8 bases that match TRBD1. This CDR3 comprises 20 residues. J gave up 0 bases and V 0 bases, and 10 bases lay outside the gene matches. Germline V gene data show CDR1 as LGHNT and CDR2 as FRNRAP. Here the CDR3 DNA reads TGTGCTAGTGGTTTGGTACTGGGACAGGCAACTTCCTCCTATAATTCACCCCTCCACTTT. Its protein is CASGLVLGQATSSYNSPLHF.

The CDR3 nucleotides read TGTGCCAGCAACGAGGGGGCCTATAATTCACCCCTCCACTTT. Amino acids: CASNEGAYNSPLHF. The V and J genes are TRBV9 and TRBJ1-6; D is perhaps TRBD1 (6 bases). The CDR3 consists of 14 residues. Germline V gene lookup returns CDR1 SGDLS and CDR2 YYNGEE. Trimming left V 6 bases short and J 2 bases short, with 9 bases between.

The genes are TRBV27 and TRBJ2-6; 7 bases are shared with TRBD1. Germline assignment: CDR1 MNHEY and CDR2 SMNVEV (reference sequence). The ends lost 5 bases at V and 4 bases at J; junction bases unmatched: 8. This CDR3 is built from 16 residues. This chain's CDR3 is CASSKPPGQGANVLTF. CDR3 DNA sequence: TGTGCCAGCAGTAAGCCCCCGGGACAGGGGGCCAACGTCCTGACTTTC. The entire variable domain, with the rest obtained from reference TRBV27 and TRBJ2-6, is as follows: EAQVTQNPRYLITVTGKKLTVTCSQNMNHEYMSWYRQDPGLGLRQIYYSMNVEVTDKGDVPEGYKVSRKEKRNFPLILESPSPNQTSLYFCASSKPPGQGANVLTFGAGSRLTVL.

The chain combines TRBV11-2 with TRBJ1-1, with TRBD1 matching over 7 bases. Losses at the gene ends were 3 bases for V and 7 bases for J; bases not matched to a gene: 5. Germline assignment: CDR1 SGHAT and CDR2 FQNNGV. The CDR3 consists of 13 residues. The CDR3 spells CASSLTQGIEAFF. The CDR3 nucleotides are TGTGCCAGCAGCTTGACACAGGGGATTGAAGCTTTCTTT.

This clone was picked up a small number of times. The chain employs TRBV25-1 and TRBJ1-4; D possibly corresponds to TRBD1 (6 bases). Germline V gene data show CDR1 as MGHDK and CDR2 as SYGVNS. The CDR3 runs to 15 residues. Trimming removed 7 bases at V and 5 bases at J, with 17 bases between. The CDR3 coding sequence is TGTGCCAGCAATACTCCTGGAACAGGGAATGAAAAACTGTTTTTT. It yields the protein CASNTPGTGNEKLFF.

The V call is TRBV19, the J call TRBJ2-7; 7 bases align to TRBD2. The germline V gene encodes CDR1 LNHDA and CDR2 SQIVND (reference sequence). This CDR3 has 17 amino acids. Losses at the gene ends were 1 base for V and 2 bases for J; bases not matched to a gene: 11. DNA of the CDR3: TGTGCCAGTAGTATAGGTGGGGCGGGAGTCACCGCCTACGAGCAGTACTTC. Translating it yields CASSIGGAGVTAYEQYF.

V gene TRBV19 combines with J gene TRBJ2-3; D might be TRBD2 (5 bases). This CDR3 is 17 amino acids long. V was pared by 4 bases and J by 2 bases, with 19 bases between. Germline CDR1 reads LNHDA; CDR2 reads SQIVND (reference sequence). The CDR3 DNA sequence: TGTGCCAGTAGTACCCCAGCGGAAAGGGCCCACACAGATACGCAGTATTTT. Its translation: CASSTPAERAHTDTQYF.

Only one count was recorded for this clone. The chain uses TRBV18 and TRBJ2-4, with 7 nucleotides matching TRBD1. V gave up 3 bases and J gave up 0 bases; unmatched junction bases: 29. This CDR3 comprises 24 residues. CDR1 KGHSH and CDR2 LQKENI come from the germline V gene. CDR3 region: CASSPESPPDRDLLRATAKNIQYF. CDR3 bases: TGTGCCAGCTCACCCGAGAGCCCCCCAGACAGGGACCTACTACGTGCGACAGCCAAAAACATTCAGTACTTC. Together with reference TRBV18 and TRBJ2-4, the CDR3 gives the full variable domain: NAGVMQNPRHLVRRRGQEARLRCSPMKGHSHVYWYRQLPEEGLKFMVYLQKENIIDESGMPKERFSAEFPKEGPSILRIQQVVRGDSAAYFCASSPESPPDRDLLRATAKNIQYFGAGTRLSVL.

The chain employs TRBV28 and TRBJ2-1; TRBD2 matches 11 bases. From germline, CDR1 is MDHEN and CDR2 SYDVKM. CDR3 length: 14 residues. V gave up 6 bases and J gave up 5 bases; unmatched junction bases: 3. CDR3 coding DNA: TGTGCCAGCAGGATACTAGCGGGGGACAATGAGCAGTTCTTC. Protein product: CASRILAGDNEQFF.

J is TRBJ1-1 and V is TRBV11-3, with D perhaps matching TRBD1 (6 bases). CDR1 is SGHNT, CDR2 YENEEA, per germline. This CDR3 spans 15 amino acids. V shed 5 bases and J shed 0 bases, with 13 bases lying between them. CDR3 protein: CASSPGVQLNTEAFF. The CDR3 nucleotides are TGTGCCAGCAGCCCAGGGGTACAGTTGAACACTGAAGCTTTCTTT.